A selection of T cell receptor beta chains follows, all from one sample in a study of T cell repertoires in cytomegalovirus infection. No antigen is known for these receptors. MiXCR was run by TCRdb on the reads, yielding one entry per CDR3 protein. This sample yields about 920,000 distinct CDR3 sequences, of which roughly 30% are seen a single time; 11% to 15% belongs to the top ten. The sample was cultured CD8+ T cells from PBMCs, taken from culture after CMV antigen stimulation. These receptor sequences come from a human donor in good health (CMV status not recorded). Some clones in this sample may be carry-over from other donors' samples. Each CDR3 is given with its conserved first and last residue. The D gene is left open where the match is weak. Clone size is stated in some rows and not others, as once, few, many or a class when expanded.

d_call j_call v_call clone_size cdr3_nt cdr3_aa
. TRBJ2-3 TRBV7-9 many TGTGCCAGCAGCTTAGGGCGGTTCAACACAGATACGCAGTATTTT CASSLGRFNTDTQYF
. TRBJ2-1 TRBV9 . TGTGCCAGCAGGGCGAGTAGGAGCTCCTACAATGAGCAGTTCTTC CASRASRSSYNEQFF
TRBD1 TRBJ2-1 TRBV29-1 few TGCAGCTCACGTCCGGGACAGTTGGTCAATGAGCAGTTCTTC CSSRPGQLVNEQFF
TRBD2 TRBJ2-5 TRBV7-9 few TGTGCCAGCAGCCACCCGACCTCCGGGACTAGCGATGAGACCCAGTACTTC CASSHPTSGTSDETQYF
. TRBJ2-1 TRBV7-6 few TGTGCCAGCAGCCCCGTAACGGGGATTTACAATGAGCAGTTCTTC CASSPVTGIYNEQFF
TRBD1 TRBJ1-1 TRBV15 . TGTGCCACCAGCTGGGGACAGGGCGCAGCTTTCTTT CATSWGQGAAFF
. TRBJ2-1 TRBV20-1 . TGCAGTGCGGGGAAGGACTTGGACCTGTACAATGAGCAGTTCTTC CSAGKDLDLYNEQFF
. TRBJ2-4 TRBV12-3/TRBV12-4 . TGTGCCAGCAGTTTCCCAATAGCCAAAAACATTCAGTACTTC CASSFPIAKNIQYF
. TRBJ1-1 TRBV6-1 . TGTGCCAGCAGTGAACTGTGGAACACTGAAGCTTTCTTT CASSELWNTEAFF
. TRBJ1-1 TRBV5-4 few TGTGCCAGCAGCCCTCGGACAGCCGGTCACGCCACTGAAGCTTTCTTT CASSPRTAGHATEAFF
TRBD1 TRBJ1-1 TRBV19 few TGTGCCAGTAGTACTCGACAGGGAAGGGGTGAAGCTTTCTTT CASSTRQGRGEAFF
. TRBJ2-2 TRBV3-1 . TGTGCCAGCAGCCAAGATTGGAGGAAAGGGGTCTACACCGGGGAGCTGTTTTTT CASSQDWRKGVYTGELFF
. TRBJ2-1 TRBV9 few TGTGCCAGCAGCGTAGGAGGAGACAGAGACAATGAGCAGTTCTTC CASSVGGDRDNEQFF
TRBD1 TRBJ1-5 TRBV24-1 few TGTGCCACCAGTGATTTGACAGGGGCGCCCTATCAGCCCCAGCATTTT CATSDLTGAPYQPQHF
TRBD1 TRBJ2-1 TRBV14 . TGTGCCAGCAGCCAAGGGGACAGGGGCTTCCACAATGAGCAGTTCTTC CASSQGDRGFHNEQFF
TRBD2 TRBJ2-1 TRBV19 few TGTGCCAGTAGTATAGAGGAGAAGCGGGGGGGATACGATGAGCAGTTCTTC CASSIEEKRGGYDEQFF
. TRBJ1-1 TRBV27 few TGTGCCAGCAGCTATGGGATGAGGGACACTGAAGCTTTCTTT CASSYGMRDTEAFF
. TRBJ2-5 TRBV28 few TGTGCCAGCAGTTTCTGGGAGGAGACCCAGTACTTC CASSFWEETQYF
TRBD1 TRBJ2-7 TRBV20-1 few TGCAGTGCCCGTTCGACAGGGTCCCTAGGGGAGCAGTACTTC CSARSTGSLGEQYF
. TRBJ2-6 TRBV6-6 once TGTGCCAGCAGTTCGGGGGTCTCAGCTGGGCCCAACGTCCTGACTTTC CASSSGVSAGPNVLTF
. TRBJ1-2 TRBV6-5 few TGTGCCAGCGGGGTATCAGGGATGTATAACTATGGCTACACCTTC CASGVSGMYNYGYTF
TRBD1 TRBJ2-7 TRBV7-9 . TGTGCCAGCAGCCCCCGGGACAGGAAACCCTACGAGCAGTACTTC CASSPRDRKPYEQYF
. TRBJ1-2 TRBV24-1 . TGTGCCACCAGTGATGAGTGGGATGGCTACACCTTC CATSDEWDGYTF
. TRBJ1-1 TRBV7-6 few TGTGCCAGCCGGGGGGGCGCAACTGAAGCTTTCTTT CASRGGATEAFF
TRBD1 TRBJ2-5 TRBV7-6 . TGTGCCAGCAGCTTGACTCCGGGACAGGGGTCCGAGACCCAGTACTTC CASSLTPGQGSETQYF
. TRBJ1-6 TRBV7-2 many TGTGCCAGCAGACATTCAGCCGGGACAAATAATTCACCCCTCCACTTT CASRHSAGTNNSPLHF
. TRBJ2-7 TRBV27 . TGTGCCAGCAGGCGGAAAGCGGACAGATTCTACGAGCAGTACTTC CASRRKADRFYEQYF
TRBD2 TRBJ2-3 TRBV7-8 many TGTGCCAGCAGCGACACTAGCGGGGGACTTAAAGATACGCAGTATTTT CASSDTSGGLKDTQYF
TRBD1 TRBJ1-5 TRBV7-6 . TGTGCCAGCGGCGGGGACAGAGGAAATCAGCCCCAGCATTTT CASGGDRGNQPQHF
TRBD2 TRBJ2-1 TRBV7-9 few TGTGCCAGCAGCTTCGGACTAGCGGGGGCAAGCTCCTACAATGAGCAGTTCTTC CASSFGLAGASSYNEQFF
. TRBJ2-7 TRBV19 few TGTGCCAGTAGTACCGACATCCGCTCCTACGAGCAGTACTTC CASSTDIRSYEQYF
. TRBJ2-2 TRBV4-3 . TGCGCCAGCAGCTCTAGGTGGCGTGGGCTTGGCGGGGAGCTGTTTTTT CASSSRWRGLGGELFF
. TRBJ2-2 TRBV6-5 few TGTGCCACCCAAGGGACAACGGCCGGGGAGCTGTTTTTT CATQGTTAGELFF
. TRBJ1-2 TRBV2 . TGTGCCAGCAATGATGGGCAGGGCCCTTATGGCTACACCTTC CASNDGQGPYGYTF
. TRBJ1-1 TRBV7-6 . TGTGCCAGCACCCGAAACCGAGCTGAAGCTTTCTTT CASTRNRAEAFF
. TRBJ1-2 TRBV5-6 few TGTGCCAGCAGTCGAGGGACCGGAAATAGCTATGGCTACACCTTC CASSRGTGNSYGYTF
. TRBJ1-1 TRBV6-6 . TGTGCCAGCACCTGGGGACCGAACACTGAAGCTTTCTTT CASTWGPNTEAFF
. TRBJ2-1 TRBV7-6 many TGTGCCAGCAGCTTAGAGTTTCCGGCAGGAACGTACAATGAGCAGTTCTTC CASSLEFPAGTYNEQFF
. TRBJ1-2 TRBV28 . TGTGCCAGCAGTTTTGGGTTCAAGAGGGATGGCTACACCTTC CASSFGFKRDGYTF
. TRBJ1-2 TRBV7-2 many TGTGCCAGCTTGGGAGGGGAAGTAGGCTACACCTTC CASLGGEVGYTF
. TRBJ1-3 TRBV4-2 . TGTGCCAGCAGCCAAGATCGTCTGGGGGACCACTCTGGAAACACCATATATTTT CASSQDRLGDHSGNTIYF
. TRBJ2-1 TRBV19 . TGTGTCAGTAAAGTCGAGACAGCCTACAATGAGCAGTTCTTC CVSKVETAYNEQFF
TRBD2 TRBJ2-7 TRBV5-4 . TGTGCCAGCAGCCCCGGACTAGCGGGGGGTCGGAACGAGCAGTACTTC CASSPGLAGGRNEQYF
. TRBJ2-7 TRBV10-3 . TGTGCCATCAGTGACGGGCAGACCTACGAGCAGTACTTC CAISDGQTYEQYF
. TRBJ1-2 TRBV28 few TGTGCCAGCAGTTTGGCTATAGGGTATGGCTACACCTTC CASSLAIGYGYTF
. TRBJ2-7 TRBV2 few TGTGCCAGCAACGAACGACAGAACTCCTACGAGCAGTACTTC CASNERQNSYEQYF